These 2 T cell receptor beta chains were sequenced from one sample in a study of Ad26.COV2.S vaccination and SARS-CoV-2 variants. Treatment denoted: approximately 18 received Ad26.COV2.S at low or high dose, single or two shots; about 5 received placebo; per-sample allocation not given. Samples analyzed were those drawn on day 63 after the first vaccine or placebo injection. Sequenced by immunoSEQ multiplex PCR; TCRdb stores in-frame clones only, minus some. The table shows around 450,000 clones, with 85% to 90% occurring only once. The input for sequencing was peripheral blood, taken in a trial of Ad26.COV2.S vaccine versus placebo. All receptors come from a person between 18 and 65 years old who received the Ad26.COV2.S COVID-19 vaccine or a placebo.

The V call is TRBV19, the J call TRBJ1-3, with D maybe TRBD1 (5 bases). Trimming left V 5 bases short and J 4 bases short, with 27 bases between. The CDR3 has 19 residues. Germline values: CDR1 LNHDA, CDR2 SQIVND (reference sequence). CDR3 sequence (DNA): TGTGCCAGTAGTCCCTCATGGGACCGGACGTTTCTGTCGGGAAACACCATATATTTT. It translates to CASSPSWDRTFLSGNTIYF.

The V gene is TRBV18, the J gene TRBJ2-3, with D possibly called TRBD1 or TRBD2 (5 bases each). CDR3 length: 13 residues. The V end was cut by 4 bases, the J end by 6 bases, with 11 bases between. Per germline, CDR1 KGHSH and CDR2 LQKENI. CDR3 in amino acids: CASSLDEGDTQYF. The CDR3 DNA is TGTGCCAGCTCACTGGATGAGGGGGATACGCAGTATTTT.